This TCR beta chain derives from a study of shared clonotypes between healthy human individuals. The overall study: CD4 naive cells filled three plates per donor, CD4 memory three, CD8 naive two and CD8 memory one. Overall study results and limits: A reduction in generation probabilities was seen for non-shared clonotypes relative to those shared by all four donors. Naive subsets usually exceeded memory subsets in estimated richness.

V was pared by 5 bases and J by 1 base, with 12 bases between. The CDR3 extends over 14 amino acids. Looked up from germline, CDR1 is MNHEY and CDR2 is SMNVEV (reference sequence). Naive CD8 cells lacked CD45RO, underwent positive selection for CCR7 and left out terminally differentiated effector memory CD45RA+ cells. In the original analysis: ImmunoSEQ junction-only sequences lacked quality scores, so their filtering differed. Clones were sequenced by immunoSEQ multiplex PCR, and TCRdb holds only the in-frame ones, with some missing. The D gene and trimming were derived from the DNA, and the V and J assignments and clone size from that table. This table has about 2 million clones, about 95% appearing once. Concerning this clone: Its target is not known. This same CDR3 is encoded by further DNA sequences in the sample.

The TCR was taken from a man aged 18 to 29 in good health. The gene calls are TRBV27 and TRBJ2-7; TRBD1 might be the D (6 bases). The sequencing sample was made of naive CD8+ T cells sorted from blood. CDR3 coding DNA: TGTGCCAGCAGTCTAGGACAGTCTTCCTACGAGCAGTACTTC. Protein product: CASSLGQSSYEQYF.